The subject of this entry is one T cell receptor (beta chain). The sample is drawn from a study of shared clonotypes between healthy human individuals. Trimming shortened V by 5 bases and J by 6 bases, and 13 bases separated the two germline ends. The CDR3 extends over 14 amino acids. CDR1 is SGHNT, CDR2 YENEEA, per germline. Several immunoSEQ plates received, in even portions, the genomic DNA of each subset. Libraries were prepared by immunoSEQ multiplex PCR; TCRdb keeps only in-frame clonotypes and omits some of them. The sample has around 2.3 million clones, 95% seen once. The sample was naive CD4+ T cells sorted from blood. Specified subset: CD45RA+ positively selected. This chain links TRBV11-3 with TRBJ2-2, with a possible D match to TRBD1 (7 bases). This TCR came from a young man in good health. The DNA for the CDR3 is TGTGCCAGCAGCCTATCAGGGGGGCCCGGGGAGCTGTTTTTT. As protein: CASSLSGGPGELFF.